Below, one T cell receptor beta chain is given with its context. The record originates from a study of blood T cell repertoires in COVID-19. This CDR3 comprises 13 residues. Germline CDR1 and CDR2: SEHNR and FQNEAQ (reference sequence). Trimming took off 8 bases at V and 2 bases at J, with 10 bases between the two ends. Authors' processing steps: It was from reference gene primer amplification that nucleated cell counts were estimated. The method was immunoSEQ multiplex PCR; TCRdb's version includes in-frame clones alone and lacks a portion of them. V, J and clone size are taken as reported in that table, and D and trimming were inferred from the DNA itself. The sample holds roughly 410,000 clones, roughly nine tenths seen once.

The chain employs TRBV7-9 and TRBJ1-5; D is undetermined. This TCR was recovered from a man between 40 and 49 years old with acute or convalescent COVID-19. Sequencing was done on a sample of peripheral blood. CDR3 coding DNA: TGTGCCAGCGCTGGAGACCGCAATCAGCCCCAGCATTTT. It encodes CASAGDRNQPQHF.